This T cell receptor beta chain comes out of a study of blood T cell repertoires in COVID-19. Study background: Specimens from acute and convalescent COVID-19 originated in the United States, Italy and Spain.

The age range of participants was 18 to 89 years, with residence in about two dozen US areas. This clone appeared a few times. Original data processing: How many nucleated cells were present was estimated from reference gene primer amplification. Sequenced by immunoSEQ multiplex PCR; TCRdb stores in-frame clones only, minus some. V, J and clone size reflect that table, while D and trimming were determined from the DNA. The sample has hundreds of thousands of clones, about nine tenths seen once. Source material: PBMCs or T cells enriched from blood (not recorded which). The source of this sequence is a man between 35 and 55 years old who had recovered from COVID-19.

The CDR3 reads CASSWRAGGYTGELFF. CDR3 DNA sequence: TGTGCCAGCAGCTGGCGGGCGGGAGGGTACACCGGGGAGCTGTTTTTT. V and J are TRBV5-4 and TRBJ2-2, with TRBD2 matching over 9 bases. CDR3 size: 16 residues. The V gene's germline CDR1 is SGHNT and CDR2 YYREEE (reference sequence). Trimming took 3 bases from V and 3 from J; bases not matched to a gene: 6. Combining the CDR3 with reference TRBV5-4 and TRBJ2-2 gives the whole variable domain ETGVTQSPTHLIKTRGQQVTLRCSSQSGHNTVSWYQQALGQGPQFIFQYYREEENGRGNFPPRFSGLQFPNYSSELNVNALELDDSALYLCASSWRAGGYTGELFFGEGSRLTVL.